The 16 T cell receptor beta chains listed next were all sequenced from one sample in a study of T cell responses to AZD1222 COVID-19 vaccine. Clones were read by immunoSEQ multiplex PCR, and TCRdb kept only the in-frame ones, dropping some. The sample has around 95,000 clones, 85% to 90% seen once. This material consisted of peripheral blood, taken on day 0 of AZD1222 vaccination. All receptors derive from an adult in good health.

The chain recombines TRBV29-1 with TRBJ2-5; maybe TRBD2 (6 bases). This CDR3 is built from 12 residues. CDR1 is SQVTM, CDR2 ANQGSEA, per germline. V lost 4 bases and J 3 bases, leaving 9 bases between the germline ends. The CDR3 here is CSVVGGEETQYF. CDR3 nucleotide sequence: TGCAGCGTTGTCGGGGGTGAAGAGACCCAGTACTTC.

The chain has TRBV18 and TRBJ2-1; TRBD2 matches at 7 bases. Germline V gene lookup returns CDR1 KGHSH and CDR2 LQKENI. V shed 8 bases and J 3 bases; nucleotides not matched to a gene: 10. The CDR3 extends over 15 amino acids. The CDR3: CASLPSGKIYNEQFF. DNA of the CDR3: TGTGCCAGCCTACCGAGCGGGAAGATCTACAATGAGCAGTTCTTC.

A single count supports this clone. J is TRBJ2-3 and V is TRBV24-1, with D perhaps TRBD1 or TRBD2 (6 bases each). Germline loops: CDR1 KGHDR, CDR2 SFDVKD. The V and J ends lost 9 bases and 1 base respectively, with 13 bases between them. The CDR3 extends over 14 amino acids. The CDR3 DNA sequence: TGTGCCACCGGGGGCAGGGAGGGCACAGATACGCAGTATTTT. Translation: CATGGREGTDTQYF.

The CDR3 DNA follows: TGTGCCAGCAGTCCAACACAGAACACTGAAGCTTTCTTT. Protein product: CASSPTQNTEAFF. This sequence joins TRBV2 and TRBJ1-1; no clear D. Germline V gene sequence: CDR1 SNHLY, CDR2 FYNNEI. The CDR3 is 13 residues long. V gave up 5 bases and J gave up 1 base, with 8 bases separating them.

This sequence joins TRBV3-1 (or the pseudogene TRBV3-2) and TRBJ2-7; tentative D call: TRBD2 (6 bases). The germline V gene has CDR1 LGHDT and CDR2 YNNKEL (reference sequence). The CDR3 has 16 amino acids. The V gene lost 1 base and the J gene lost 2 bases, with 15 bases spanning the gap. CDR3 sequence: CASSQVLAESAYEQYF. The CDR3 DNA sequence: TGTGCCAGCAGCCAAGTCTTAGCGGAGAGTGCCTACGAGCAGTACTTC.

The V call is TRBV25-1, the J call TRBJ2-7; D remains unclear. Trimming shortened V by 8 bases and J by 0 bases, and 11 bases separated the two germline ends. Germline loops: CDR1 MGHDK, CDR2 SYGVNS. The CDR3 consists of 13 residues. The CDR3 region has the DNA TGTGCCAGCCTCGCTCGGAGCTCCTACGAGCAGTACTTC. This encodes CASLARSSYEQYF.

This clone came up once. This chain connects TRBV19 to TRBJ1-1; 9 bases agree with TRBD1. Looked up from germline, CDR1 is LNHDA and CDR2 is SQIVND (reference sequence). J was trimmed by 7 bases and V by 6 bases; bases with no gene match: 9. The CDR3 has 14 residues. The CDR3 sequence: CASRTQGALGEAFF. The CDR3 DNA is TGTGCCAGTAGGACACAGGGGGCGTTGGGTGAAGCTTTCTTT.

This clone was seen more than once but under ten times. The V and J genes are TRBV7-2 and TRBJ1-1; 9 nucleotides line up with TRBD1. Germline V gives CDR1 SGHTA, CDR2 FQGNSA. This CDR3 is built from 14 residues. V was pared by 4 bases and J by 5 bases, with 5 bases of the junction left unmatched. CDR3 amino acids: CASSSGTGRTEAFF. The CDR3, as DNA: TGTGCCAGCAGCTCTGGGACAGGGAGGACTGAAGCTTTCTTT.

This chain connects TRBV11-3 to TRBJ1-4, with unresolved D. This CDR3 has 11 amino acids. CDR1 is SGHNT and CDR2 is YENEEA in the germline V gene. The germline V and J ends were trimmed by 2 bases and 14 bases, with 9 bases remaining between them. CDR3 amino acids: CASSLIPYLFF. The CDR3 nucleotides are TGTGCCAGCAGCTTAATCCCTTACCTGTTTTTT.

This chain links TRBV10-3 with TRBJ2-5; no clear D gene. V lost 3 bases to trimming and J lost 4 bases, with 6 bases between them. The germline CDR1 and CDR2 sequences are ENHRY and SYGVKD. This CDR3 contains 12 residues. Here the CDR3 reads CAISDPRETQYF. The CDR3 nucleotides read TGTGCCATCAGTGACCCCAGAGAGACCCAGTACTTC.

The table lists this clone with a count of one. The chain is built from TRBV28 and TRBJ1-5; perhaps TRBD1 as D (6 bases). CDR3 length: 16 residues. V lost 5 bases and J 6 bases, leaving 20 bases between the germline ends. From germline, CDR1 is MDHEN and CDR2 SYDVKM. The CDR3 loop reads CASSPTTGLGAQPQHF. CDR3 in DNA: TGTGCCAGCAGTCCCACCACAGGGTTGGGCGCTCAGCCCCAGCATTTT. Full variable domain (rest looked up from reference TRBV28 and TRBJ1-5): DVKVTQSSRYLVKRTGEKVFLECVQDMDHENMFWYRQDPGLGLRLIYFSYDVKMKEKGDIPEGYSVSREKKERFSLILESASTNQTSMYLCASSPTTGLGAQPQHFGDGTRLSIL.

The chain joins TRBV10-3 to TRBJ2-7; D could derive from TRBD1 or TRBD2 (5 bases each). In germline, CDR1 is ENHRY, CDR2 SYGVKD. This CDR3 region has 15 residues. Trimming cost V 5 bases and J 3 bases, with 17 bases left between them. CDR3: CAISSLRDLHYEQYF. The CDR3 region has the DNA TGTGCCATCAGTAGCCTCCGGGACCTCCACTACGAGCAGTACTTC.

J is TRBJ2-3 and V is TRBV6-6; possibly TRBD2 for D (6 bases). CDR1 is MNHNY, CDR2 SVGAGI, per germline (reference sequence). The germline V and J ends were trimmed by 8 bases and 3 bases, with 18 bases remaining between them. This CDR3 region has 15 residues. The CDR3 sequence: CASSFREMLTDTQYF. CDR3 nucleotides: TGTGCCAGCTCCTTTCGGGAGATGTTGACAGATACGCAGTATTTT.

V usage is TRBV4-2 and J usage is TRBJ2-3; D ambiguous. This CDR3 has 14 amino acids. The ends were cut back, 2 bases at V and 6 bases at J, with 12 bases in the middle. Germline V lookup: CDR1 LGHNA, CDR2 YNFKEQ. The CDR3 DNA reads TGTGCCAGCAGCCAAATCTTTCTCGGGGATACGCAGTATTTT. This gives the protein CASSQIFLGDTQYF.

This chain joins TRBV7-3 and TRBJ1-1, with a weak D call TRBD1 (5 bases). V was clipped by 0 bases and J by 2 bases, with 7 bases between them. The CDR3 contains 14 residues. Germline V gene sequence: CDR1 SGHTA, CDR2 FQGTGA. CDR3 in DNA: TGTGCCAGCAGCTTAACAGGGGTAAACACTGAAGCTTTCTTT. This gives the protein CASSLTGVNTEAFF.

This chain uses TRBV27 with TRBJ1-1; D might be TRBD1 (6 bases). The germline V gene has CDR1 MNHEY and CDR2 SMNVEV (reference sequence). V shed 2 bases and J shed 5 bases, with 18 bases lying between them. The CDR3 length is 16 residues. The CDR3 DNA reads TGTGCCAGCAGTTTAGGGGGGGCAGGGGTAGGGACTGAAGCTTTCTTT. It yields the protein CASSLGGAGVGTEAFF.